These 27 T cell receptor beta chains were all obtained from the same sample, sequenced in a study of T-cell memory formation after mild COVID-19. Each CDR3 protein gets one entry after TCRdb re-called the 5' RACE reads with MiXCR. This repertoire shows 400,000 to 500,000 distinct CDR3 sequences, 15% to 25% found once; its top ten account for 8.4%. Sequencing was done on a sample of PBMCs or a T cell subset sorted from them (not recorded which). These TCRs come from an adult woman who had mild COVID-19 (a few samples of this study predate the infection). Cell type and time point are not known.

CDR3 sequence (DNA): TGTGCCAGCAGTGGGAGTAGTGGGGCCAACGTCCTGACTTTC. Translated, it gives CASSGSSGANVLTF. The V call is TRBV6-5, the J call TRBJ2-6, with D perhaps TRBD2 (5 bases). This CDR3 has 14 residues. Germline V lookup: CDR1 MNHEY, CDR2 SVGAGI. Between the trimmed V and J ends, which lost 5 bases and 3 bases, there was a span of 8 bases.

The chain recombines TRBV27 with TRBJ1-1; maybe TRBD1 (6 bases). This CDR3 spans 15 amino acids. Germline V gene lookup returns CDR1 MNHEY and CDR2 SMNVEV (reference sequence). V lost 0 bases, J lost 5 bases, and 13 bases lay in between. CDR3 residues: CASSLSVQGMTEAFF. CDR3 coding DNA: TGTGCCAGCAGTTTATCGGTTCAGGGGATGACTGAAGCTTTCTTT.

The V gene is TRBV6-5, the J gene TRBJ2-7; 10 bases fit TRBD1. V lost 8 bases to trimming and J lost 6 bases; unmatched junction nucleotides: 4. CDR1 is MNHEY and CDR2 is SVGAGI in the germline V gene. This CDR3 has 12 amino acids. DNA for the CDR3: TGTGCCAGCCGGGACAGGGGACTCGAGCAGTACTTC. Protein: CASRDRGLEQYF.

The chain uses TRBV20-1 and TRBJ1-1; D unresolved. Trimming removed 3 bases at V and 0 bases at J, with 8 bases between. Germline lookup yields CDR1 DFQATT and CDR2 SNEGSKA (reference sequence). This CDR3 has 13 residues. CDR3 protein: CSASRSLNTEAFF. CDR3 bases: TGCAGTGCTAGTCGCTCTCTGAACACTGAAGCTTTCTTT.

This clonotype was found a few times. The chain couples TRBV12-3 or TRBV12-4 to TRBJ2-2; 7 bases agree with TRBD2. This CDR3 has 14 amino acids. J was trimmed by 4 bases and V by 6 bases; bases with no gene match: 5. CDR3 region: CASRPTSSTGELFF. CDR3 nucleotide sequence: TGTGCCAGCAGGCCGACTAGCTCCACCGGGGAGCTGTTTTTT.

J is TRBJ2-3 and V is TRBV29-1; 7 nucleotides line up with TRBD1. CDR1 is SQVTM, CDR2 ANQGSEA, per germline. CDR3 length: 13 residues. V trimming: 6 bases; J trimming: 1 base; junction bases outside the gene matches: 4. The CDR3 loop is CSVVDRGTDTQYF. In nucleotides, the CDR3 is TGCAGCGTGGTTGACAGGGGCACAGATACGCAGTATTTT.

In its sample, this clonotype was seen once. V usage is TRBV30 and J usage is TRBJ1-5; 9 bases align to TRBD1. CDR3 length: 13 amino acids. The germline V gene has CDR1 GTSNPN and CDR2 SVGIG (reference sequence). Losses at the gene ends were 2 bases for V and 7 bases for J; bases not matched to a gene: 3. CDR3 residues: CAWSTGGEQPQHF. The CDR3 DNA reads TGTGCCTGGAGTACAGGGGGCGAACAGCCCCAGCATTTT.

This clonotype has just a few counts. V gene TRBV11-3 combines with J gene TRBJ2-2; 7 positions agree with TRBD1. The CDR3 sequence is 14 residues long. Unmatched junction bases numbered 7, after V lost 5 bases and J lost 7 bases. Germline V gives CDR1 SGHNT, CDR2 YENEEA. The CDR3 sequence is CASSHRGRRGELFF. CDR3 sequence (DNA): TGTGCCAGCAGCCACAGGGGCAGACGCGGGGAGCTGTTTTTT.

This clonotype was observed a few times. V is TRBV6-5 and J is TRBJ1-2; D gene ambiguous. Germline CDR1 MNHEY, CDR2 SVGAGI. The CDR3 runs 15 residues. V dropped 0 bases and J dropped 2 bases, with 10 bases sitting between them. This CDR3 reads CASSYSNWGNYGYTF. In DNA, the CDR3 is TGTGCCAGCAGTTACTCGAACTGGGGAAACTATGGCTACACCTTC.

In this sample, this clonotype turned up a few times. J is TRBJ2-1 and V is TRBV24-1, with 7 nucleotides matching TRBD1. Germline V gene lookup returns CDR1 KGHDR and CDR2 SFDVKD. The ends lost 0 bases at V and 5 bases at J; junction bases unmatched: 6. The length of the CDR3 is 16 residues. The CDR3 sequence is CATSDLRRGRNNEQFF. In nucleotides, the CDR3 is TGTGCCACCAGTGATTTGCGAAGGGGGCGGAACAATGAGCAGTTCTTC.

The sample holds many counts of this clonotype. The genes are TRBV15 and TRBJ2-4; 7 positions agree with TRBD1. The CDR3 consists of 13 residues. Germline V gene data show CDR1 as LNHNV and CDR2 as YYDKDF (reference sequence). With V trimmed by 1 base and J by 15 bases, 9 bases remained unmatched. In DNA form, the CDR3 reads TGTGCCACCAGCAGAGGAGCAGGGGGAGTGGGGTACTTC. Encoded protein: CATSRGAGGVGYF.

This clonotype turned up a few times. The chain recombines TRBV7-2 with TRBJ2-7; D is perhaps TRBD1 or TRBD2 (7 bases each). Between the trimmed V and J ends, which lost 5 bases and 6 bases, there was a span of 17 bases. The germline CDR1 and CDR2 sequences are SGHTA and FQGNSA. CDR3 length: 14 residues. Here the CDR3 DNA reads TGTGCCAGCAGCCCCTGGGGAGGGGGCTTCGAGCAGTACTTC. Its translation: CASSPWGGGFEQYF.

The chain recombines TRBV18 with TRBJ2-4; 9 nucleotides match TRBD2. The CDR3 is made up of 19 amino acids. Germline CDR1 reads KGHSH; CDR2 reads LQKENI. V was pared by 3 bases and J by 0 bases, with 12 bases of the junction left unmatched. This CDR3 reads CASSPRDQPSGIAKNIQYF. The CDR3 DNA sequence: TGTGCCAGCTCACCGAGGGACCAACCTAGCGGGATAGCCAAAAACATTCAGTACTTC.

This clonotype has a handful of counts. The rearrangement joins TRBV7-9 to TRBJ2-5, with a possible D match to TRBD2 (6 bases). Germline-derived CDR1 and CDR2 are SEHNR and FQNEAQ (reference sequence). This CDR3 is built from 15 residues. V was shortened by 1 base and J by 0 bases, with 9 bases between the two germline ends. The CDR3 sequence: CASSLVAAYQETQYF. CDR3 nucleotides: TGTGCCAGCAGCTTAGTAGCGGCGTACCAAGAGACCCAGTACTTC.

A note on this clonotype: This is likely a read error, given that the CDR3 carries no conserved phenylalanine or tryptophan at its end. The chain's CDR3 is CASSMIAGGPAGELFS. Here the CDR3 DNA reads TGTGCCAGTAGTATGATAGCGGGAGGGCCGGCCGGGGAGCTGTTTTCT. This chain joins TRBV19 and TRBJ2-2; TRBD2 agrees at 11 bases. Trimming took 3 bases from V and 6 from J; bases not matched to a gene: 6. The CDR3 is 16 amino acids. Per germline, CDR1 LNHDA and CDR2 SQIVND (reference sequence).

V and J are TRBV11-2 and TRBJ2-7; possibly TRBD1 or TRBD2 for D (5 bases each). Trimming shortened V by 1 base and J by 3 bases, and 13 bases separated the two germline ends. The CDR3 contains 15 residues. The germline V gene has CDR1 SGHAT and CDR2 FQNNGV. Here the CDR3 reads CASSLAPGRSYEQYF. Here the CDR3 DNA reads TGTGCCAGCAGCTTAGCCCCGGGACGGAGCTACGAGCAGTACTTC.

Here the CDR3 DNA reads TGTGCCAGCAGCCTAGGGAGGTACGGGGGGGCCTCCTACAATGAGCAGTTCTTC. Translated, it gives CASSLGRYGGASYNEQFF. J is TRBJ2-1 and V is TRBV7-2; 8 bases are shared with TRBD2. Germline V CDR1 and CDR2: SGHTA, FQGNSA. The V and J ends lost 5 bases and 0 bases, in that order; junction bases with no gene match: 12. The CDR3 is 18 residues long.

The rearrangement links TRBV27 to TRBJ2-7; 8 positions agree with TRBD2. Trimming removed 8 bases from V and 4 bases from J; junction bases left unmatched: 10. CDR1 MNHEY and CDR2 SMNVEV come from the germline V gene (reference sequence). The CDR3 extends over 14 amino acids. DNA for the CDR3: TGTGCCAGCCCATCGGGGGGGCCGCATTACGAGCAGTACTTC. Protein sequence: CASPSGGPHYEQYF.

The chain couples TRBV7-8 to TRBJ2-7; D may be TRBD1 (5 bases). V was clipped by 7 bases and J by 0 bases, with 16 bases between them. The CDR3 runs to 15 residues. The germline gives CDR1 SGHVS, CDR2 FQNEAQ. The CDR3 spells CASKRLDTHSYEQYF. The DNA for the CDR3 is TGTGCCAGCAAACGATTGGACACGCACTCCTACGAGCAGTACTTC. The whole variable domain, remainder taken from reference TRBV7-8 and TRBJ2-7, is GAGVSQSPRYKVAKRGQDVALRCDPISGHVSLFWYQQALGQGPEFLTYFQNEAQLDKSGLPSDRFFAERPEGSVSTLKIQRTQQEDSAVYLCASKRLDTHSYEQYFGPGTRLTVT.

V usage is TRBV7-6 and J usage is TRBJ2-7; the D is unclear. In germline, CDR1 is SGHVS, CDR2 FNYEAQ. Trimming left V 1 base short and J 8 bases short, with 9 bases between. The CDR3 is 12 residues long. CDR3 in DNA: TGTGCCAGCAGCTTAGAGCCAGGCCAGCAGTACTTC. Translating it yields CASSLEPGQQYF.

The CDR3 DNA reads as TGTGCCAGCACCTCCCATGGCGAGATCCAAGAGACCCAGTACTTC. Its protein product is CASTSHGEIQETQYF. The chain carries TRBV12-3 or TRBV12-4 and TRBJ2-5; no clear D gene. V shed 7 bases and J shed 1 base, with 16 bases lying between them. This CDR3 has 15 amino acids.

This clonotype was observed at least ten times. V gene TRBV7-2 combines with J gene TRBJ2-1; possibly TRBD2 for D (5 bases). This CDR3 spans 17 amino acids. The germline gives CDR1 SGHTA, CDR2 FQGNSA. Trimming shortened V by 5 bases and J by 3 bases, and 20 bases separated the two germline ends. CDR3 bases: TGTGCCAGCAGCCCCCGGACTGGACTCGGGGTCTACAATGAGCAGTTCTTC. It encodes CASSPRTGLGVYNEQFF.

This clonotype showed up just a few times. V usage is TRBV20-1 and J usage is TRBJ2-5, with TRBD2 as a possible D gene (5 bases). This CDR3 has 15 residues. CDR1 is DFQATT, CDR2 SNEGSKA, per germline (reference sequence). Trimming removed 1 base from V and 1 base from J, with 13 bases in between. The CDR3 reads CSARALVASQETQYF. The CDR3 bases are TGCAGTGCTAGAGCCCTAGTAGCGAGCCAAGAGACCCAGTACTTC.

This clonotype is a singleton in its sample. The DNA for the CDR3 is TGCAGCGCACTCAGGGGAAGCTACGAGCAGTACTTC. This gives the protein CSALRGSYEQYF. The V call is TRBV29-1, the J call TRBJ2-7; maybe TRBD1 (6 bases). The CDR3 runs to 12 residues. From germline, CDR1 is SQVTM and CDR2 ANQGSEA. The ends were cut back, 7 bases at V and 3 bases at J, with 13 bases in the middle.

This clonotype was seen a few times. The chain combines TRBV7-2 with TRBJ2-5; no firm D call. Trimming removed 1 base at V and 5 bases at J, with 11 bases between. From germline, CDR1 is SGHTA and CDR2 FQGNSA. The CDR3 consists of 14 residues. CDR3 sequence (DNA): TGTGCCAGCAGCTTAGGGTCAGTTGGGGAGACCCAGTACTTC. Its translation is CASSLGSVGETQYF.

The V and J genes are TRBV7-3 and TRBJ2-2, with 10 bases aligning to TRBD2. CDR3 size: 17 residues. V lost 6 bases to trimming and J lost 4 bases; unmatched junction nucleotides: 11. The germline CDR1 and CDR2 sequences are SGHTA and FQGTGA. As DNA, the CDR3 is TGTGCCAGCAGTTTACTCGGGACTAGCGACTCCACCGGGGAGCTGTTTTTT. Its protein is CASSLLGTSDSTGELFF.

The V gene is TRBV20-1, the J gene TRBJ2-7, with D unresolved. CDR1 is DFQATT, CDR2 SNEGSKA, per germline (reference sequence). The CDR3 loop spans 12 amino acids. V lost 3 bases to trimming and J lost 1 base, with 7 bases between them. This CDR3 is CSASLKSYEQYF. The CDR3 DNA reads as TGCAGTGCTAGCCTTAAATCCTACGAGCAGTACTTC.